Below are 29 T cell receptor beta chains sequenced from a single sample in a study of blood T cell repertoires in COVID-19. Only in-frame clones appear in the TCRdb table, and some are missing; sequencing was by immunoSEQ multiplex PCR. The sample includes 200,000 to 250,000 clones, about 90% seen only once; the top ten take 0.7% to 0.85%. Specimen: peripheral blood. These receptors all come from a man aged 55 to 70 with COVID-19, enrolled during active disease.

This chain joins TRBV30 and TRBJ2-2; D gene ambiguous. This CDR3 is built from 12 residues. V was pared by 2 bases and J by 4 bases, with 5 bases between. The germline V gene encodes CDR1 GTSNPN and CDR2 SVGIG (reference sequence). The CDR3 spells CAWSLRTGELFF. DNA of the CDR3: TGTGCCTGGAGTTTGCGCACCGGGGAGCTGTTTTTT.

This chain joins TRBV9 and TRBJ1-6, with D uncertain. The germline CDR1 and CDR2 sequences are SGDLS and YYNGEE. V lost 0 bases and J lost 6, with 10 bases in between. There are 15 residues in the CDR3. CDR3 sequence reads: CASSVGWESNSPLHF. The CDR3 DNA follows: TGTGCCAGCAGCGTAGGATGGGAGAGTAATTCACCCCTCCACTTT. Variable domain in full (rest from reference TRBV9 and TRBJ1-6): DSGVTQTPKHLITATGQRVTLRCSPRSGDLSVYWYQQSLDQGLQFLIQYYNGEERAKGNILERFSAQQFPDLHSELNLSSLELGDSALYFCASSVGWESNSPLHFGNGTRLTVT.

The genes are TRBV2 and TRBJ1-2, with TRBD1 identical over 8 bases. The CDR3 length is 15 residues. The V segment lost 2 bases and the J segment 8 bases; nucleotides outside the gene matches: 10. From germline, CDR1 is SNHLY and CDR2 FYNNEI. CDR3 residues: CASSEQGAPGEGYTF. The DNA of the CDR3 is TGTGCCAGCAGTGAACAGGGGGCCCCGGGAGAGGGCTACACCTTC.

The V gene is TRBV2, the J gene TRBJ1-5; D is unresolved. The CDR3 length is 16 residues. Germline V gene sequence: CDR1 SNHLY, CDR2 FYNNEI. Trimming took off 4 bases at V and 3 bases at J, with 16 bases between the two ends. The CDR3 loop reads CASSGARARVNQPQHF. Here the CDR3 DNA reads TGTGCCAGCAGTGGGGCCCGTGCGAGGGTCAATCAGCCCCAGCATTTT.

The chain combines TRBV30 with TRBJ1-2, with D possibly matching TRBD1 (6 bases). From germline, CDR1 is GTSNPN and CDR2 SVGIG (reference sequence). The CDR3 covers 13 residues. The V end was cut by 0 bases, the J end by 7 bases, with 12 bases between. As DNA, the CDR3 is TGTGCCTGGAGTGTACAGGGTCGAACTGGCTACACCTTC. Amino acids: CAWSVQGRTGYTF.

The chain has TRBV18 and TRBJ1-3; D is undetermined. V gave up 3 bases and J gave up 2 bases, with 14 bases separating them. In germline, CDR1 is KGHSH, CDR2 LQKENI. The CDR3 is made up of 16 amino acids. CDR3 bases: TGTGCCAGCTCACCCTCCCCGGGGAGTGCTGGAAACACCATATATTTT. Translating it yields CASSPSPGSAGNTIYF.

The gene calls are TRBV2 and TRBJ1-5; D call uncertain. The CDR3 length is 14 residues. V gave up 2 bases and J gave up 3 bases, with 8 bases separating them. Germline lookup yields CDR1 SNHLY and CDR2 FYNNEI. CDR3 region: CASSESSYNQPQHF. CDR3 DNA: TGTGCCAGCAGTGAATCGAGTTACAATCAGCCCCAGCATTTT.

The chain recombines TRBV7-2 with TRBJ2-7, with 9 bases lining up with TRBD2. The CDR3 runs to 16 residues. Trimming at V came to 5 bases and at J to 8 bases, leaving 16 bases not matched to a gene. Germline loops: CDR1 SGHTA, CDR2 FQGNSA. The DNA of the CDR3 is TGTGCCAGCAGCCTCAGACTAGCGGAGAGGGGCTTCAAGCAGTACTTC. Translating it yields CASSLRLAERGFKQYF.

The V call is TRBV10-1, the J call TRBJ1-6; unclear D gene. The V end lost 3 bases, the J end lost 0 bases, and 6 bases lay between the germline ends. This CDR3 has 15 residues. Germline values: CDR1 WNHNN, CDR2 SYGVQD (reference sequence). CDR3 coding DNA: TGCGCCAGCAGTGATGGGAGCTCCTATAATTCACCCCTCCACTTT. Amino acids: CASSDGSSYNSPLHF.

The chain recombines TRBV27 with TRBJ2-1, with D perhaps TRBD1 (5 bases). Germline V gene lookup returns CDR1 MNHEY and CDR2 SMNVEV (reference sequence). V dropped 1 base and J dropped 6 bases, with 7 bases sitting between them. CDR3 length equals 13 residues. For the CDR3, the DNA is TGTGCCAGCAGTTTATTTGGGGCCAATGAGCAGTTCTTC. Its protein is CASSLFGANEQFF.

This chain links TRBV5-1 with TRBJ1-6, with D uncertain. The germline V gene has CDR1 SGHRS and CDR2 YFSETQ. Trimming stripped 2 bases from V and 5 bases from J, with 8 bases between. The CDR3 covers 14 residues. This CDR3 reads CASSFGQDNSPLHF. The CDR3, as DNA: TGCGCCAGCAGCTTTGGCCAGGATAATTCACCCCTCCACTTT.

The gene calls are TRBV19 and TRBJ1-5; maybe TRBD1 (6 bases). This CDR3 is built from 16 residues. Trimming removed 4 bases from V and 7 bases from J, with 20 bases in between. Germline lookup yields CDR1 LNHDA and CDR2 SQIVND (reference sequence). CDR3 sequence: CASSKGFQGILQPQHF. The CDR3 coding sequence is TGTGCCAGTAGTAAGGGATTTCAGGGGATCTTGCAGCCCCAGCATTTT.

V usage is TRBV12-5 and J usage is TRBJ2-6; D is perhaps TRBD1 (5 bases). From germline, CDR1 is LGHNT and CDR2 FRNRAP. The CDR3 has 20 residues. Trimming left V 2 bases short and J 0 bases short, with 20 bases between. The DNA for the CDR3 is TGTGCTAGTGGTTTGCGAACGACACTCCAAGGGGACTCTGGGGCCAACGTCCTGACTTTC. It specifies CASGLRTTLQGDSGANVLTF.

The V gene is TRBV28, the J gene TRBJ2-7, with 8 bases that match TRBD1. This CDR3 has 14 amino acids. Germline-derived CDR1 and CDR2 are MDHEN and SYDVKM. Unmatched junction bases numbered 7, after V lost 5 bases and J lost 4 bases. This chain's CDR3 is CASSPTTGGYEQYF. The CDR3 DNA reads TGTGCCAGCAGTCCTACCACAGGGGGGTACGAGCAGTACTTC.

V and J are TRBV19 and TRBJ2-2, with D perhaps matching TRBD2 (6 bases). Germline V gives CDR1 LNHDA, CDR2 SQIVND (reference sequence). This CDR3 is 16 amino acids long. Trimming shortened V by 1 base and J by 2 bases, and 11 bases separated the two germline ends. The CDR3 sequence: CASSIVGSGNTGELFF. Here the CDR3 DNA reads TGTGCCAGTAGTATAGTTGGTAGCGGTAACACCGGGGAGCTGTTTTTT.

The chain recombines TRBV11-3 with TRBJ2-1; D gene unclear. V lost 5 bases to trimming and J lost 4 bases, with 9 bases between them. Germline V gene sequence: CDR1 SGHNT, CDR2 YENEEA. The CDR3 is 13 amino acids. CDR3 residues: CASSLTVYNEQFF. The CDR3 bases are TGTGCCAGCAGCCTGACTGTTTACAATGAGCAGTTCTTC.

V and J are TRBV7-9 and TRBJ1-3; D possibly corresponds to TRBD1 (6 bases). V gave up 6 bases and J gave up 2 bases, with 8 bases separating them. The CDR3 covers 13 residues. Germline loops: CDR1 SEHNR, CDR2 FQNEAQ (reference sequence). CDR3 DNA sequence: TGTGCCAGCAGACACAGGGCTGGAAACACCATATATTTT. This encodes CASRHRAGNTIYF.

The genes are TRBV3-1 (or the pseudogene TRBV3-2) and TRBJ2-7, with a tentative D call TRBD1 (5 bases). V shed 0 bases and J shed 2 bases, with 11 bases lying between them. Per the germline V gene, CDR1 is LGHDT and CDR2 is YNNKEL (reference sequence). The CDR3 loop spans 15 amino acids. The CDR3 is CASSQEGRATYEQYF. The DNA for the CDR3 is TGTGCCAGCAGCCAAGAAGGCAGGGCGACCTACGAGCAGTACTTC.

The chain combines TRBV19 with TRBJ1-1; TRBD1 is a possible D gene (6 bases). Germline-derived CDR1 and CDR2 are LNHDA and SQIVND (reference sequence). The V end was cut by 5 bases, the J end by 8 bases, with 21 bases between. The CDR3 sequence is 15 residues long. The CDR3 is CASSAPGTTTGEAFF. DNA of the CDR3: TGTGCCAGTAGTGCCCCCGGGACAACAACCGGGGAAGCTTTCTTT.

The chain carries TRBV5-1 and TRBJ2-7, with 7 positions matching TRBD1. The trim removed 4 bases at V and 4 bases at J, leaving 8 bases unmatched. The CDR3 has 14 amino acids. Germline V gene lookup returns CDR1 SGHRS and CDR2 YFSETQ. The CDR3 sequence is CASSAEGAGYEQYF. DNA of the CDR3: TGCGCCAGCAGCGCTGAGGGGGCTGGTTACGAGCAGTACTTC.

The rearrangement links TRBV6-2 or TRBV6-3 to TRBJ2-1, with 7 bases that match TRBD1. CDR3 size: 16 residues. V lost 2 bases and J lost 9; bases outside the gene matches: 13. Germline lookup yields CDR1 MNHEY and CDR2 SVGEGT. CDR3 bases: TGTGCCAGCAGTTACGAGCAGGGGGTGAGAGTAGGTGAGCAGTTCTTC. Translation gives CASSYEQGVRVGEQFF.

The chain is built from TRBV21-1 and TRBJ1-2; the D segment call TRBD1 is taken from the table without a DNA check. TRBV21-1 has pseudogene status. This CDR3 is built from 17 residues. CDR3 DNA sequence: TGTGCCAGCAGCAAAGGTCCCCGGCAGGATAAGAACTATGGCTACACCTTC. Its translation is CASSKGPRQDKNYGYTF.

V and J are TRBV11-3 and TRBJ2-1; possible D gene TRBD2, 7 bases. Germline CDR1 SGHNT, CDR2 YENEEA. The CDR3 is 16 amino acids. V dropped 1 base and J dropped 7 bases, with 17 bases sitting between them. DNA for the CDR3: TGTGCCAGCAGCTTAGGTTCGGGGGGCGCGAGAAATGAGCAGTTCTTC. Translating it yields CASSLGSGGARNEQFF. Based on the CDR3 plus reference TRBV11-3 and TRBJ2-1, the full variable domain is EAGVVQSPRYKIIEKKQPVAFWCNPISGHNTLYWYLQNLGQGPELLIRYENEEAVDDSQLPKDRFSAERLKGVDSTLKIQPAELGDSAVYLCASSLGSGGARNEQFFGPGTRLTVL.

V is TRBV24-1 and J is TRBJ1-1; D might be TRBD1 (6 bases). The CDR3 is made up of 16 amino acids. The germline CDR1 and CDR2 sequences are KGHDR and SFDVKD. V was clipped by 3 bases and J by 0 bases, with 13 bases between them. The CDR3 DNA is TGTGCCACCAGTGATCCAGGGGAAGCCATGAACACTGAAGCTTTCTTT. Translated, it gives CATSDPGEAMNTEAFF.

The gene calls are TRBV12-3 or TRBV12-4 and TRBJ1-4; 8 bases are a match to TRBD1. This CDR3 has 13 residues. Germline trimming cut 4 bases from V and 8 bases from J; bases unmatched to any gene: 3. CDR3 loop: CASSWTGQEKLFF. The DNA of the CDR3 is TGTGCCAGCAGTTGGACAGGGCAAGAAAAACTGTTTTTT.

This chain links TRBV7-9 with TRBJ2-1; 8 bases are a match to TRBD2. The CDR3 spans 15 residues. V lost 1 base and J lost 7; bases outside the gene matches: 6. Per the germline V gene, CDR1 is SEHNR and CDR2 is FQNEAQ (reference sequence). The CDR3 DNA reads as TGTGCCAGCAGCTTAGGTACGGGAGGGGGGAATGAGCAGTTCTTC. Its protein is CASSLGTGGGNEQFF.

Remarks on this clone: At the DNA level, this CDR3 is encoded by other sequences in the same sample as well. The rearrangement links TRBV11-2 to TRBJ1-1; TRBD1 agrees at 8 bases. Germline V gene data show CDR1 as SGHAT and CDR2 as FQNNGV. V trimming: 5 bases; J trimming: 1 base; junction bases outside the gene matches: 3. The CDR3 runs 14 residues. The CDR3 loop is CASSAGQGNTEAFF. Written as DNA, the CDR3 is TGTGCCAGCAGCGCCGGACAGGGGAACACTGAAGCTTTCTTT.

This chain joins TRBV25-1 and TRBJ1-3, with D possibly matching TRBD1 (5 bases). Trimming removed 2 bases at V and 2 bases at J, with 10 bases between. CDR3 length: 15 amino acids. Looked up from germline, CDR1 is MGHDK and CDR2 is SYGVNS. The CDR3, as DNA: TGTGCCAGCAGTGAACCGGGGGGGGCTGGAAACACCATATATTTT. This sequence encodes CASSEPGGAGNTIYF.

J is TRBJ2-7 and V is TRBV19, with TRBD1 matching 7 bases. Germline CDR1 LNHDA, CDR2 SQIVND (reference sequence). Trimming took 6 bases from V and 3 from J; bases not matched to a gene: 8. The length of the CDR3 is 14 residues. In nucleotides, the CDR3 is TGTGCCAGTAGCGCCGGGACAGTGTACTACGAGCAGTACTTC. It is translated as CASSAGTVYYEQYF.